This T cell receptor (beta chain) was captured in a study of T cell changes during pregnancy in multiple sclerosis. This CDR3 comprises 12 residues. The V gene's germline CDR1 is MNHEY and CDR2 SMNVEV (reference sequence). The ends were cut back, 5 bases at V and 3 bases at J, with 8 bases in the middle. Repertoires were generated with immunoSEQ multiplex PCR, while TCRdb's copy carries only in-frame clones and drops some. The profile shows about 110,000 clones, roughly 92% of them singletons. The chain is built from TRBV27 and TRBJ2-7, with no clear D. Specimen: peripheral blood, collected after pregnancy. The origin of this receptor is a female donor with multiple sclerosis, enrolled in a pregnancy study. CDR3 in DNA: TGTGCCAGCAGTCCCCATAGCTACGAGCAGTACTTC. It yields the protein CASSPHSYEQYF.